The 23 T cell receptor beta chains reported below all come from one sample, sequenced in a study of cytomegalovirus exposure and HLA in healthy donors. Primers: 60 Vbeta forward and 13 Jbeta reverse. Assay: immunoSEQ multiplex PCR; the TCRdb copy retains only in-frame clones and omits some. The sample shows under 150,000 clones, over 75% of them seen only once. The sample was PBMCs. The receptor source for this set is a man aged 45-60 years in good health and CMV-seronegative.

As concerns this clone: The same CDR3 also results from other DNA sequences found in this sample. V and J are TRBV7-9 and TRBJ2-7, with D maybe TRBD2 (5 bases). The CDR3 contains 13 residues. V lost 5 bases and J 2 bases, leaving 10 bases between the germline ends. CDR1 is SEHNR, CDR2 FQNEAQ, per germline (reference sequence). The CDR3 DNA reads TGTGCCAGCAGCCCCGGAGGTACCTACGAGCAGTACTTC. This codes for CASSPGGTYEQYF.

This chain connects TRBV11-2 to TRBJ2-1; 12 bases are a match to TRBD2. J lost 4 bases, V lost 5 bases, and 3 bases had no gene match. Germline V lookup: CDR1 SGHAT, CDR2 FQNNGV. The CDR3 runs 15 residues. CDR3 DNA sequence: TGTGCCAGCAGCCCAGGGACTAGCGGGTACAATGAGCAGTTCTTC. It translates to CASSPGTSGYNEQFF.

This clone was counted once. This sequence joins TRBV5-1 and TRBJ2-1; tentatively, D is TRBD2 (6 bases). V lost 3 bases, J lost 5 bases, and 9 bases lay in between. In germline, CDR1 is SGHRS, CDR2 YFSETQ. This CDR3 region has 13 residues. Here the CDR3 reads CASSSGTHNEQFF. The CDR3 nucleotides are TGCGCCAGCAGCTCTGGGACTCACAATGAGCAGTTCTTC.

The J gene is TRBJ2-1, the V gene TRBV7-2; 14 positions agree with TRBD2. Per the germline V gene, CDR1 is SGHTA and CDR2 is FQGNSA. The CDR3 is 14 amino acids. V was clipped by 7 bases and J by 10 bases; unmatched bases: 6. CDR3 coding DNA: TGTGCCAGCATCCCGACTAGCGGGAGGGTAGAGCAGTTCTTC. Its protein is CASIPTSGRVEQFF.

This chain uses TRBV19 with TRBJ1-2; 10 bases are shared with TRBD1. The CDR3 runs to 17 residues. Germline CDR1 reads LNHDA; CDR2 reads SQIVND (reference sequence). V shed 5 bases, J shed 4 bases, and the junction held 13 bases outside the gene matches. CDR3 sequence: CASSVTGTGVGTYGYTF. The CDR3, as DNA: TGTGCCAGTAGTGTAACCGGGACAGGGGTTGGGACCTATGGCTACACCTTC.

This chain links TRBV4-1 with TRBJ2-1; TRBD2 matches 11 bases. CDR1 is MGHRA and CDR2 is YSYEKL in the germline V gene. This CDR3 has 18 amino acids. J was trimmed by 0 bases and V by 3 bases; bases with no gene match: 7. In nucleotides, the CDR3 is TGCGCCAGCAGCCAGGAACTAGCGGGGGATATCTCCTACAATGAGCAGTTCTTC. It codes for CASSQELAGDISYNEQFF.

The chain links TRBV18 to TRBJ2-5; D gene uncertain. Germline V gives CDR1 KGHSH, CDR2 LQKENI. The CDR3 is 14 amino acids. V lost 2 bases and J 5 bases, leaving 12 bases between the germline ends. CDR3 region: CASSPRPGWETQYF. CDR3 coding DNA: TGTGCCAGCTCACCAAGGCCAGGCTGGGAGACCCAGTACTTC.

V is TRBV5-1 and J is TRBJ1-1; 11 bases are shared with TRBD1. This CDR3 region has 15 residues. Germline CDR1 and CDR2: SGHRS and YFSETQ. Trimming cost V 4 bases and J 1 base; bases outside gene matches: 3. The CDR3 sequence is CASSRDRGSNTEAFF. The CDR3 nucleotides are TGCGCCAGCAGCCGGGACAGGGGGTCGAACACTGAAGCTTTCTTT.

This sequence joins TRBV6-1 and TRBJ2-6, with 7 positions matching TRBD1. The CDR3 has 15 amino acids. The germline CDR1 and CDR2 sequences are MNHNS and SASEGT. V trimming: 5 bases; J trimming: 1 base; junction bases outside the gene matches: 2. CDR3 loop: CASSLQGSGANVLTF. CDR3 sequence (DNA): TGTGCCAGCAGTTTACAGGGGTCTGGGGCCAACGTCCTGACTTTC.

J is TRBJ1-2 and V is TRBV6-5, with D possibly matching TRBD1 (5 bases). The V gene lost 0 bases and the J gene lost 7 bases, with 12 bases spanning the gap. The CDR3 is 14 residues long. Germline CDR1 is MNHEY and CDR2 is SVGAGI. The CDR3 nucleotides read TGTGCCAGCAGTTACTCGCGGGACGGAAGTGGCTACACCTTC. Translating it yields CASSYSRDGSGYTF.

The rearrangement uses TRBV7-2 and TRBJ2-2; 7 positions agree with TRBD2. The CDR3 consists of 14 residues. Per germline, CDR1 SGHTA and CDR2 FQGNSA. Losses at the gene ends were 9 bases for V and 3 bases for J; bases not matched to a gene: 7. DNA of the CDR3: TGTGCCAGTATGGCGGGAGTTGACACCGGGGAGCTGTTTTTT. Its protein product is CASMAGVDTGELFF.

The chain has TRBV6-6 and TRBJ2-1; perhaps TRBD2 as D (6 bases). Trimming left V 6 bases short and J 7 bases short, with 19 bases between. The CDR3 spans 15 residues. Germline CDR1 MNHNY, CDR2 SVGAGI (reference sequence). The CDR3 nucleotides are TGTGCCAGCAGCCCCCCGGATGCGGGGATGAATGAGCAGTTCTTC. This translates into CASSPPDAGMNEQFF.

This clone was observed once. The chain links TRBV7-9 to TRBJ1-4; D uncertain. This CDR3 is 14 amino acids long. Per germline, CDR1 SEHNR and CDR2 FQNEAQ (reference sequence). The V and J ends lost 3 bases and 8 bases respectively, with 13 bases between them. Written as DNA, the CDR3 is TGTGCCAGCAGCTTTTTGGACTCACGGGAAAAACTGTTTTTT. It encodes CASSFLDSREKLFF.

This chain uses TRBV27 with TRBJ2-7; 7 nucleotides agree with TRBD1. Trimming removed 0 bases from V and 3 bases from J; junction bases left unmatched: 5. CDR3 length equals 15 residues. CDR1 is MNHEY and CDR2 is SMNVEV in the germline V gene (reference sequence). CDR3 DNA sequence: TGTGCCAGCAGTTTATCACCGGACAGGCACTACGAGCAGTACTTC. Its translation: CASSLSPDRHYEQYF.

With respect to this clone: Other DNA sequences in this sample translate to the same CDR3. The J gene is TRBJ2-3, the V gene TRBV7-9; D not resolved. Germline CDR1 is SEHNR and CDR2 is FQNEAQ (reference sequence). The V end was cut by 3 bases, the J end by 0 bases, with 10 bases between. The CDR3 totals 15 residues. The CDR3: CASSFGQVSTDTQYF. DNA for the CDR3: TGTGCCAGCAGCTTTGGGCAGGTTAGCACAGATACGCAGTATTTT.

The chain joins TRBV28 to TRBJ1-1; 7 bases fit TRBD1. The CDR3 length is 13 residues. The V and J ends lost 7 bases and 3 bases, in that order; junction bases with no gene match: 5. CDR1 MDHEN and CDR2 SYDVKM come from the germline V gene. In DNA form, the CDR3 reads TGTGCCAGCAAGACAGGGCGGCACACTGAAGCTTTCTTT. Translation gives CASKTGRHTEAFF.

This clone was counted a single time. V is TRBV10-3 and J is TRBJ2-7, with 7 bases lining up with TRBD2. The ends lost 9 bases at V and 3 bases at J; junction bases unmatched: 5. The germline V gene encodes CDR1 ENHRY and CDR2 SYGVKD. This CDR3 region has 12 residues. The DNA for the CDR3 is TGTGCCATACTAACTAGCGACTACGAGCAGTACTTC. Protein sequence: CAILTSDYEQYF.

This clone has only one observation. The chain's CDR3 is CASSLPGTFQGYGYTF. The CDR3 DNA is TGTGCCAGCAGTTTACCCGGGACATTCCAGGGCTATGGCTACACCTTC. The rearrangement uses TRBV28 and TRBJ1-2, with D possibly TRBD1 on 6 matching bases. Germline values: CDR1 MDHEN, CDR2 SYDVKM. The V end was cut by 2 bases, the J end by 4 bases, with 17 bases between. CDR3 length: 16 amino acids.

The gene calls are TRBV6-6 and TRBJ2-7, with 7 bases that match TRBD1. Germline V lookup: CDR1 MNHNY, CDR2 SVGAGI (reference sequence). V shed 0 bases, J shed 3 bases, and the junction held 5 bases outside the gene matches. The CDR3 runs to 15 residues. CDR3 DNA sequence: TGTGCCAGCAGTTACTCGGGGACAGTTAACTACGAGCAGTACTTC. Its translation: CASSYSGTVNYEQYF.

This clone appeared once. The V and J genes are TRBV11-2 and TRBJ1-2; 11 nucleotides line up with TRBD1. The CDR3 covers 17 residues. Germline-derived CDR1 and CDR2 are SGHAT and FQNNGV. V gave up 5 bases and J gave up 6 bases; unmatched junction bases: 14. The chain's CDR3 is CASSLRTGGAGGNGYTF. CDR3 DNA: TGTGCCAGCAGCCTTAGGACAGGGGGCGCTGGGGGGAATGGCTACACCTTC.

This clone has only one observation. V is TRBV2 and J is TRBJ1-4; 11 nucleotides match TRBD1. J gave up 7 bases and V 5 bases, and 6 bases lay outside the gene matches. This CDR3 is built from 15 residues. Germline CDR1 SNHLY, CDR2 FYNNEI. CDR3 coding DNA: TGTGCCAGCAGTCTGGACAGGGGGCGAGGTGAAAAACTGTTTTTT. It yields the protein CASSLDRGRGEKLFF. The full variable domain, rest sourced from reference TRBV2 and TRBJ1-4, is EPEVTQTPSHQVTQMGQEVILRCVPISNHLYFYWYRQILGQKVEFLVSFYNNEISEKSEIFDDQFSVERPDGSNFTLKIRSTKLEDSAMYFCASSLDRGRGEKLFFGSGTQLSVL.

V usage is TRBV28 and J usage is TRBJ2-2; a possible D gene is TRBD2 (6 bases). Germline values: CDR1 MDHEN, CDR2 SYDVKM. The CDR3 length is 15 residues. V gave up 6 bases and J gave up 0 bases, with 11 bases separating them. The CDR3 DNA reads as TGTGCCAGCAGGGGTGGCGGGGCGAACACCGGGGAGCTGTTTTTT. Amino acid sequence: CASRGGGANTGELFF.

This clone was seen a handful of times. This chain links TRBV6-1 with TRBJ2-1; 7 positions match TRBD2. Germline CDR1 and CDR2: MNHNS and SASEGT. V shed 2 bases, J shed 5 bases, and the junction held 6 bases outside the gene matches. The CDR3 extends over 15 amino acids. The CDR3 DNA sequence: TGTGCCAGCAGTGAAACAGCGGGGTTAAACAATGAGCAGTTCTTC. Amino acids: CASSETAGLNNEQFF.